The source of this T cell receptor beta chain is a study of technical replicates of blood from a few donors. The assay was immunoSEQ multiplex PCR, and TCRdb's table has in-frame clones only and misses some. The table shows 85,000 to 100,000 clones, with 95% occurring only once. With V trimmed by 0 bases and J by 7 bases, 6 bases remained unmatched. This CDR3 is 16 amino acids long. Looked up from germline, CDR1 is LGHNA and CDR2 is YNFKEQ. The TCR comes from a human donor in good health. The chain links TRBV4-2 to TRBJ2-3; 11 nucleotides line up with TRBD2. The sample was T cells isolated from PBMCs. CDR3 residues: CASSQEALAGANTQYF. The CDR3 DNA reads as TGTGCCAGCAGCCAAGAAGCACTAGCGGGGGCAAATACGCAGTATTTT.